This TCR beta chain originates from a study of cytomegalovirus exposure and HLA in healthy donors. Study-wide results and caveats: The authors confirmed in vitro that a few CMV-associated chains were specific for CMV antigens. Earlier analysis yielded a pattern in which most TCR beta V segments were productive about 90% or about 30% of the time. Common viral pathogens seemed, in a later analysis, to connect with several of the most significant clusters.

With regard to this clone: Its antigen is currently unknown.

The CDR3 loop spans 16 amino acids. CDR1 MGHDK and CDR2 SYGVNS come from the germline V gene. V lost 1 base to trimming and J lost 6 bases, with 17 bases between them. The PCR had 60 Vbeta and 13 Jbeta primers. Method: immunoSEQ multiplex PCR; TCRdb's copy keeps in-frame clones and lacks some. Of approximately 73,000 clones in the sample, about 60% are singletons; the top ten hold about 5.7%. The TCR comes from a man aged 25-45 years in good health and CMV-seropositive. The sequencing input was PBMCs. The chain couples TRBV25-1 to TRBJ2-3; D is perhaps TRBD2 (5 bases). DNA of the CDR3: TGTGCCAGCAGTGAATTAAAACAAGGGAGACGCGATACGCAGTATTTT. It codes for CASSELKQGRRDTQYF.